One sample yielded the 19 T cell receptor beta chains listed below, sequenced in a study of blood T cell repertoires in COVID-19. This table comes from immunoSEQ multiplex PCR, and its TCRdb copy is limited to in-frame clones, with some not included. The sample contains around 120,000 clones, approximately 82% of which appear only once. Specimen: peripheral blood. The receptors come from a man aged 40-49 years with active or convalescent COVID-19.

The gene calls are TRBV6-5 and TRBJ2-7; 8 bases align to TRBD1. The CDR3 covers 15 residues. The ends lost 9 bases at V and 2 bases at J; junction bases unmatched: 12. CDR1 MNHEY and CDR2 SVGAGI come from the germline V gene. The CDR3 loop reads CASRQGRGRTYEQYF. The CDR3 DNA reads as TGTGCCAGTAGGCAGGGCAGGGGGCGCACCTACGAGCAGTACTTC.

This clone was seen only a few times. The CDR3 DNA reads as TGTGCCAGCCACCGGGACAGGGGAGATGAAAAACTGTTTTTT. It codes for CASHRDRGDEKLFF. The V call is TRBV6-5, the J call TRBJ1-4; 10 positions agree with TRBD1. The V gene's germline CDR1 is MNHEY and CDR2 SVGAGI. Trimming cost V 8 bases and J 6 bases; bases outside gene matches: 6. The CDR3 spans 14 residues.

The J gene is TRBJ2-3, the V gene TRBV2; 11 bases fit TRBD2. The CDR3 loop spans 19 amino acids. The trim removed 7 bases at V and 2 bases at J, leaving 17 bases unmatched. Germline CDR1 SNHLY, CDR2 FYNNEI. The CDR3 is CASILRPSGGLGATDTQYF. The CDR3 DNA sequence: TGTGCCAGCATCCTAAGGCCTAGCGGGGGGCTTGGAGCCACAGATACGCAGTATTTT.

A word on this clone: A read error is possible here, since a much larger clone lies one base away. The gene calls are TRBV12-3 or TRBV12-4 and TRBJ2-5, with a weak D call TRBD2 (6 bases). This CDR3 is built from 12 residues. Between the trimmed V and J ends, which lost 3 bases and 5 bases, there was a span of 7 bases. The CDR3 DNA reads as TGTGCCAGCAGTTTTGGGGGGGAGACCCAGTACTTC. This encodes CASSFGGETQYF.

This chain joins TRBV6-5 and TRBJ1-3; D remains unclear. From germline, CDR1 is MNHEY and CDR2 SVGAGI. Deletions cut 7 bases from V and 5 bases from J, with 12 bases between. The CDR3 runs to 13 residues. CDR3: CASMSGVRNTIYF. DNA for the CDR3: TGTGCCAGCATGAGCGGAGTCCGAAACACCATATATTTT.

This clone was detected once. This chain joins TRBV2 and TRBJ1-4, with 7 bases lining up with TRBD1. The CDR3 totals 15 residues. Germline V lookup: CDR1 SNHLY, CDR2 FYNNEI. Trimming removed 6 bases from V and 4 bases from J; junction bases left unmatched: 8. CDR3 in amino acids: CASRLTGVGNEKLFF. The CDR3 DNA reads as TGTGCCAGCAGGCTAACAGGGGTTGGTAATGAAAAACTGTTTTTT.

The chain links TRBV19 to TRBJ1-2; 7 bases agree with TRBD1. The CDR3 runs 14 residues. V gave up 2 bases and J gave up 6 bases; unmatched junction bases: 6. The germline V gene has CDR1 LNHDA and CDR2 SQIVND (reference sequence). This chain's CDR3 is CASSIWQGVDGYTF. CDR3 DNA: TGTGCCAGTAGTATATGGCAGGGGGTTGATGGCTACACCTTC.

The chain combines TRBV2 with TRBJ1-3; D remains unclear. This CDR3 has 14 residues. Germline loops: CDR1 SNHLY, CDR2 FYNNEI. With 6 bases removed from V and 0 bases from J, the gap between germline ends came to 9 bases. CDR3 residues: CASRGGSSGNTIYF. Here the CDR3 DNA reads TGTGCCAGCAGGGGAGGGAGCTCTGGAAACACCATATATTTT.

J is TRBJ2-3 and V is TRBV28; 11 bases fit TRBD2. The ends lost 5 bases at V and 0 bases at J; junction bases unmatched: 1. CDR3 length: 15 residues. Germline V gene sequence: CDR1 MDHEN, CDR2 SYDVKM. CDR3 sequence (DNA): TGTGCCAGCAGTGCTAGCGGGGGGAGCACAGATACGCAGTATTTT. Its protein is CASSASGGSTDTQYF.

This clone was counted between two and nine times. The chain links TRBV12-5 to TRBJ1-3, with D possibly TRBD1 on 6 matching bases. Germline lookup yields CDR1 LGHNT and CDR2 FRNRAP. This CDR3 has 16 amino acids. V was cut by 0 bases and J by 3 bases, with 12 bases left in between. CDR3 nucleotide sequence: TGTGCTAGTGGTTTGGTACTGGGGGCCAATGGAAACACCATATATTTT. It specifies CASGLVLGANGNTIYF.

The V and J genes are TRBV10-3 and TRBJ2-2, with 8 bases lining up with TRBD2. The germline V gene encodes CDR1 ENHRY and CDR2 SYGVKD. With V trimmed by 0 bases and J by 4 bases, 7 bases remained unmatched. The CDR3 consists of 17 residues. The CDR3 spells CAISESTGGRGTGELFF. CDR3 DNA sequence: TGTGCCATCAGTGAGTCTACGGGGGGGCGAGGCACCGGGGAGCTGTTTTTT.

V gene TRBV10-3 combines with J gene TRBJ2-7; the match to TRBD1 covers 7 bases. Germline V CDR1 and CDR2: ENHRY, SYGVKD. Trimming took 3 bases from V and 5 from J; bases not matched to a gene: 4. The CDR3 loop spans 13 amino acids. CDR3 region: CAISDGTVHEQYF. In DNA, the CDR3 is TGTGCCATCAGTGATGGGACAGTCCACGAGCAGTACTTC.

The V and J genes are TRBV3-1 (or the pseudogene TRBV3-2) and TRBJ1-6, with a tentative D call TRBD1 (5 bases). CDR1 is LGHDT and CDR2 is YNNKEL in the germline V gene (reference sequence). V shed 4 bases and J shed 8 bases, with 6 bases lying between them. This CDR3 is 12 amino acids long. The CDR3 bases are TGTGCCAGCAGCCCAGGGTATTCACCCCTCCACTTT. This gives the protein CASSPGYSPLHF.

V usage is TRBV3-1 (or the pseudogene TRBV3-2) and J usage is TRBJ1-4; tentatively, D is TRBD1 (6 bases). This CDR3 is 16 amino acids long. Germline V gene data show CDR1 as LGHDT and CDR2 as YNNKEL (reference sequence). The V gene lost 0 bases and the J gene lost 5 bases, with 13 bases spanning the gap. The CDR3 loop is CASSQDGQKRNEKLFF. The CDR3 DNA is TGTGCCAGCAGCCAAGACGGACAGAAGAGGAATGAAAAACTGTTTTTT.

The rearrangement uses TRBV30 and TRBJ1-1; D is possibly TRBD1 (5 bases). The germline CDR1 and CDR2 sequences are GTSNPN and SVGIG (reference sequence). This CDR3 spans 14 amino acids. V shed 0 bases and J shed 0 bases, with 8 bases lying between them. CDR3 protein: CAWSVGLLNTEAFF. The CDR3 nucleotides are TGTGCCTGGAGTGTGGGGCTTTTGAACACTGAAGCTTTCTTT. The full variable domain, in which reference TRBV30 and TRBJ1-1 provide the parts outside the CDR3, is SQTIHQWPATLVQPVGSPLSLECTVEGTSNPNLYWYRQAAGRGLQLLFYSVGIGQISSEVPQNLSASRPQDRQFILSSKKLLLSDSGFYLCAWSVGLLNTEAFFGQGTRLTVV.

The genes are TRBV7-9 and TRBJ2-7, with TRBD2 identical over 10 bases. Germline V gives CDR1 SEHNR, CDR2 FQNEAQ (reference sequence). The CDR3 totals 15 residues. V lost 5 bases, J lost 2 bases, and 6 bases stayed unmatched. The DNA for the CDR3 is TGTGCCAGCAGCGTACTAGCGGGGCGACCCTACGAGCAGTACTTC. This gives the protein CASSVLAGRPYEQYF. Supplemented by reference TRBV7-9 and TRBJ2-7, the full variable domain reads DTGVSQNPRHKITKRGQNVTFRCDPISEHNRLYWYRQTLGQGPEFLTYFQNEAQLEKSRLLSDRFSAERPKGSFSTLEIQRTEQGDSAMYLCASSVLAGRPYEQYFGPGTRLTVT.

CDR3 protein: CASSILDKGEGELFF. CDR3 nucleotides: TGTGCCAGTAGTATATTGGACAAAGGCGAAGGGGAGCTGTTTTTT. The chain links TRBV19 to TRBJ2-2, with D possibly matching TRBD1 (5 bases). V was shortened by 2 bases and J by 8 bases, with 15 bases between the two germline ends. CDR3 length: 15 amino acids. The germline gives CDR1 LNHDA, CDR2 SQIVND (reference sequence).

The rearrangement links TRBV12-3 or TRBV12-4 to TRBJ2-1, with TRBD2 as a possible D gene (5 bases). The CDR3 extends over 13 amino acids. The ends were cut back, 5 bases at V and 7 bases at J, with 12 bases in the middle. CDR3 in amino acids: CASSTYGENEQFF. As DNA, the CDR3 is TGTGCCAGCAGTACTTACGGGGAAAATGAGCAGTTCTTC.

This clone was detected once. The chain combines TRBV5-1 with TRBJ1-1, with D hard to call. Germline lookup yields CDR1 SGHRS and CDR2 YFSETQ. V dropped 2 bases and J dropped 4 bases, with 12 bases sitting between them. The CDR3 consists of 14 residues. The CDR3 reads CASSLSTGGTEAFF. The CDR3, as DNA: TGCGCCAGCAGCTTATCGACTGGTGGCACTGAAGCTTTCTTT.